One and the same sample provided the 20 T cell receptor beta chains below, sequenced in a study of T cell responses to AZD1222 COVID-19 vaccine. TCRdb's copy holds only in-frame clones and misses some; the assay was immunoSEQ multiplex PCR. The sample has 60,000 to 75,000 clones; about 80% are singletons. This specimen consisted of peripheral blood, obtained 28 days after the second AZD1222 dose. All receptors derive from an adult who received the AZD1222 COVID-19 vaccine.

This chain's CDR3 is CAISESKQGATAYGYTF. In DNA form, the CDR3 reads TGTGCCATCAGTGAGTCGAAGCAGGGGGCGACAGCCTATGGCTACACCTTC. The chain combines TRBV10-3 with TRBJ1-2; 8 bases agree with TRBD1. The length of the CDR3 is 17 residues. Germline V CDR1 and CDR2: ENHRY, SYGVKD. V shed 0 bases and J 4 bases; nucleotides not matched to a gene: 10.

To note about this clone: At one end the junction does not follow the germline gene, possibly because of a read error. The chain joins TRBV6-5 to TRBJ1-5; a possible D gene is TRBD1 (5 bases). Germline loops: CDR1 MNHEY, CDR2 SVGAGI. The CDR3 is 13 amino acids. The CDR3 sequence is CASSYSFWGPRHF. CDR3 DNA sequence: TGTGCCAGCAGTTACTCGTTTTGGGGACCCCGGCATTTT.

The chain uses TRBV5-1 and TRBJ2-1; TRBD2 agrees at 9 bases. Germline-derived CDR1 and CDR2 are SGHRS and YFSETQ. CDR3 length: 19 residues. Unmatched junction bases numbered 13, after V lost 3 bases and J lost 0 bases. CDR3 DNA: TGCGCCAGCAGCTCCCCGTGGAGCGGGGGGCTCAGCTCCTACAATGAGCAGTTCTTC. Translating gives CASSSPWSGGLSSYNEQFF.

The chain employs TRBV30 and TRBJ1-2; D is perhaps TRBD1 (5 bases). CDR1 is GTSNPN, CDR2 SVGIG, per germline (reference sequence). The CDR3 is 12 amino acids. Between the trimmed V and J ends, which lost 4 bases and 4 bases, there was a span of 10 bases. This chain's CDR3 is CAWNRDGYGYTF. DNA of the CDR3: TGTGCCTGGAACCGGGACGGCTATGGCTACACCTTC.

The J gene is TRBJ2-3, the V gene TRBV9; 7 bases map to TRBD1. J was trimmed by 0 bases and V by 3 bases; bases with no gene match: 4. Germline lookup yields CDR1 SGDLS and CDR2 YYNGEE. The CDR3 spans 15 residues. The CDR3 protein is CASSATGRSTDTQYF. CDR3 sequence (DNA): TGTGCCAGCAGCGCGACAGGGCGTAGCACAGATACGCAGTATTTT. Full variable domain (rest looked up from reference TRBV9 and TRBJ2-3): DSGVTQTPKHLITATGQRVTLRCSPRSGDLSVYWYQQSLDQGLQFLIQYYNGEERAKGNILERFSAQQFPDLHSELNLSSLELGDSALYFCASSATGRSTDTQYFGPGTRLTVL.

The J gene is TRBJ1-2, the V gene TRBV9; 9 bases are a match to TRBD1. This CDR3 has 16 amino acids. The V gene's germline CDR1 is SGDLS and CDR2 YYNGEE. Trimming removed 3 bases from V and 2 bases from J; junction bases left unmatched: 8. CDR3 loop: CASSALYGQGNYGYTF. The CDR3, as DNA: TGTGCCAGCAGCGCCCTTTATGGACAGGGGAACTATGGCTACACCTTC.

The V and J genes are TRBV6-4 and TRBJ2-2; 8 bases align to TRBD2. The CDR3 consists of 17 residues. CDR1 is MRHNA, CDR2 SNTAGT, per germline. Trimming took 5 bases from V and 0 from J; bases not matched to a gene: 8. This CDR3 is CASSRIAGSSNTGELFF. The CDR3 coding sequence is TGTGCCAGCAGTAGAATAGCGGGAAGTTCGAACACCGGGGAGCTGTTTTTT.

This clone was found once. The chain uses TRBV6-5 and TRBJ2-7; D remains ambiguous. The CDR3 totals 14 residues. Trimming left V 6 bases short and J 1 base short, with 13 bases between. Germline V CDR1 and CDR2: MNHEY, SVGAGI. The CDR3 loop reads CASSPGGISYEQYF. The CDR3 DNA sequence: TGTGCCAGCAGCCCCGGTGGCATTTCCTACGAGCAGTACTTC.

V gene TRBV20-1 combines with J gene TRBJ2-1, with TRBD2 matching over 8 bases. Germline assignment: CDR1 DFQATT and CDR2 SNEGSKA (reference sequence). The V gene end was trimmed by 3 bases and the J gene end by 9 bases; junction bases not matched to a gene: 10. The CDR3 spans 14 residues. CDR3 residues: CSASRGGDTAEQFF. As DNA, the CDR3 is TGCAGTGCTAGTCGGGGGGGTGATACGGCTGAGCAGTTCTTC.

This chain links TRBV29-1 with TRBJ2-7; 7 nucleotides match TRBD1. Germline CDR1 reads SQVTM; CDR2 reads ANQGSEA. The trim removed 2 bases at V and 5 bases at J, leaving 15 bases unmatched. CDR3 length: 16 amino acids. CDR3 nucleotides: TGCAGCGTTGAACCCCCGAGGGGGCGCAGTAACCACGAGCAGTACTTC. The encoded protein is CSVEPPRGRSNHEQYF.

The V call is TRBV7-2, the J call TRBJ2-1; 9 bases map to TRBD1. From germline, CDR1 is SGHTA and CDR2 FQGNSA. V trimming: 1 base; J trimming: 12 bases; junction bases outside the gene matches: 7. The CDR3 totals 14 residues. The CDR3 region has the DNA TGTGCCAGCAGCTTAGATTACAGGGGGCGGCGGCAGTTCTTC. Translating gives CASSLDYRGRRQFF.

The J gene is TRBJ1-6, the V gene TRBV12-3 or TRBV12-4; D remains unclear. Between the trimmed V and J ends, which lost 3 bases and 8 bases, there was a span of 8 bases. The CDR3 is 13 residues long. Here the CDR3 reads CASSLGSYSPLHF. The CDR3 bases are TGTGCCAGCAGTTTGGGCAGCTATTCACCCCTCCACTTT.

V usage is TRBV9 and J usage is TRBJ2-4, with D uncertain. V was clipped by 4 bases and J by 9 bases, with 14 bases between them. The germline gives CDR1 SGDLS, CDR2 YYNGEE. The CDR3 sequence is 13 residues long. The DNA of the CDR3 is TGTGCCAGCAGCCCCGGTAATGTAGGCATTCAGTACTTC. It translates to CASSPGNVGIQYF.

The CDR3 nucleotides are TGTGCCAGCAGCTCGGGACTGACAGGTGGGGTGAACACTGAAGCTTTCTTT. It codes for CASSSGLTGGVNTEAFF. J is TRBJ1-1 and V is TRBV5-4, with TRBD1 as a possible D gene (6 bases). This CDR3 has 17 amino acids. V shed 3 bases and J shed 0 bases, with 18 bases lying between them. In germline, CDR1 is SGHNT, CDR2 YYREEE (reference sequence).

This CDR3 is CASSYWGGAHEQFF. DNA of the CDR3: TGTGCCAGCAGTTACTGGGGGGGGGCGCATGAGCAGTTCTTC. The chain uses TRBV6-5 and TRBJ2-1; TRBD2 is a possible D gene (7 bases). V lost 1 base and J 8 bases, leaving 12 bases between the germline ends. This CDR3 is built from 14 residues. Germline V CDR1 and CDR2: MNHEY, SVGAGI.

This sequence joins TRBV11-2 and TRBJ2-1; possible D gene TRBD1, 6 bases. Trimming took off 6 bases at V and 9 bases at J, with 12 bases between the two ends. The CDR3 sequence is 12 residues long. Germline V gene data show CDR1 as SGHAT and CDR2 as FQNNGV. CDR3 sequence reads: CASRAGAGEQFF. In DNA form, the CDR3 reads TGTGCCAGCAGGGCAGGGGCGGGTGAGCAGTTCTTC.

The chain couples TRBV10-2 to TRBJ1-1, with D maybe TRBD1 (5 bases). Trimming took 4 bases from V and 2 from J, leaving 8 bases between them. Germline V gene data show CDR1 as WSHSY and CDR2 as SAAADI. CDR3 length: 13 residues. The CDR3, as DNA: TGCGCCAGCAGTGGACAGCGAAACACTGAAGCTTTCTTT. It yields the protein CASSGQRNTEAFF.

This chain connects TRBV7-2 to TRBJ2-7; a possible D gene is TRBD2 (6 bases). CDR3 size: 14 residues. V was shortened by 5 bases and J by 5 bases, with 16 bases between the two germline ends. Per germline, CDR1 SGHTA and CDR2 FQGNSA. The CDR3 DNA reads as TGTGCCAGCAGCCCGAGGCGATCGGGAGACGAGCAGTACTTC. Translated: CASSPRRSGDEQYF. The variable domain in full, completed from reference TRBV7-2 and TRBJ2-7, reads GAGVSQSPSNKVTEKGKDVELRCDPISGHTALYWYRQSLGQGLEFLIYFQGNSAPDKSGLPSDRFSAERTGGSVSTLTIQRTQQEDSAVYLCASSPRRSGDEQYFGPGTRLTVT.

The chain carries TRBV3-1 (or the pseudogene TRBV3-2) and TRBJ1-1; perhaps TRBD1 as D (5 bases). The germline V and J ends were trimmed by 2 bases and 3 bases, with 10 bases remaining between them. CDR1 is LGHDT, CDR2 YNNKEL, per germline (reference sequence). The CDR3 contains 14 residues. The CDR3 DNA sequence: TGTGCCAGCAGCCAACAGGGTGTGGACACTGAAGCTTTCTTT. This gives the protein CASSQQGVDTEAFF.

This rearrangement joins TRBV7-9 to TRBJ1-4; TRBD1 agrees at 8 bases. The CDR3 sequence is 16 residues long. Germline V gives CDR1 SEHNR, CDR2 FQNEAQ (reference sequence). V lost 1 base and J lost 7; bases outside the gene matches: 8. The CDR3 DNA sequence: TGTGCCAGCAGCTTAGTGGCAGGGGGCGAGGGTGAAAAACTGTTTTTT. Protein: CASSLVAGGEGEKLFF.